These 27 T cell receptor beta chains share one sample of origin, sequenced in a study of blood T cell repertoires in COVID-19. The protocol was immunoSEQ multiplex PCR, while the TCRdb copy is restricted to in-frame clones and leaves out a portion. The data contain roughly 190,000 clones, around 87% of them singletons. Sequencing was performed on PBMCs or T cells enriched from blood (not recorded which). These receptors were collected from a woman in her thirties who had recovered from COVID-19.

V is TRBV9 and J is TRBJ1-1; 9 bases agree with TRBD1. Germline V gene sequence: CDR1 SGDLS, CDR2 YYNGEE. Trimming took 4 bases from V and 5 from J; bases not matched to a gene: 6. This CDR3 comprises 14 residues. This chain's CDR3 is CASSFWDRETEAFF. The CDR3 DNA sequence: TGTGCCAGCAGCTTCTGGGACAGGGAGACTGAAGCTTTCTTT. Using reference TRBV9 and TRBJ1-1 for the parts outside the CDR3, the full variable domain is DSGVTQTPKHLITATGQRVTLRCSPRSGDLSVYWYQQSLDQGLQFLIQYYNGEERAKGNILERFSAQQFPDLHSELNLSSLELGDSALYFCASSFWDRETEAFFGQGTRLTVV.

The genes are TRBV4-1 and TRBJ2-3; TRBD2 is a possible D gene (5 bases). The CDR3 loop spans 16 amino acids. Between the trimmed V and J ends, which lost 2 bases and 1 base, there was a span of 13 bases. The germline CDR1 and CDR2 sequences are MGHRA and YSYEKL. The CDR3 here is CASSQREGAGTDTQYF. CDR3 DNA: TGCGCCAGCAGCCAACGCGAGGGCGCGGGCACAGATACGCAGTATTTT.

The chain couples TRBV5-1 to TRBJ2-1; D possibly corresponds to TRBD1 (6 bases). Germline V gives CDR1 SGHRS, CDR2 YFSETQ. V lost 4 bases to trimming and J lost 8 bases, with 19 bases between them. The CDR3 sequence is 15 residues long. The DNA for the CDR3 is TGCGCCAGCAGCGCCGGGGACATGGGTGGGGATGAGCAGTTCTTC. This translates into CASSAGDMGGDEQFF. Complete variable domain (other parts from reference TRBV5-1 and TRBJ2-1): KAGVTQTPRYLIKTRGQQVTLSCSPISGHRSVSWYQQTPGQGLQFLFEYFSETQRNKGNFPGRFSGRQFSNSRSEMNVSTLELGDSALYLCASSAGDMGGDEQFFGPGTRLTVL.

The chain couples TRBV4-1 to TRBJ1-1, with a weak D call TRBD1 (5 bases). Trimming left V 2 bases short and J 4 bases short, with 8 bases between. This CDR3 comprises 13 residues. The germline gives CDR1 MGHRA, CDR2 YSYEKL. CDR3 loop: CASSQSGGTEAFF. For the CDR3, the DNA is TGCGCCAGCAGCCAATCCGGGGGCACTGAAGCTTTCTTT.

This chain connects TRBV6-5 to TRBJ2-1, with TRBD1 as a possible D gene (5 bases). The V and J ends lost 10 bases and 0 bases respectively, with 16 bases between them. The CDR3 sequence is 15 residues long. Germline V gene data show CDR1 as MNHEY and CDR2 as SVGAGI. CDR3 region: CATKKDKSSYNEQFF. For the CDR3, the DNA is TGTGCCACCAAAAAGGACAAGAGCTCCTACAATGAGCAGTTCTTC.

This chain joins TRBV3-1 (or the pseudogene TRBV3-2) and TRBJ1-4; D is undetermined. CDR1 LGHDT and CDR2 YNNKEL come from the germline V gene (reference sequence). With 0 bases removed from V and 4 bases from J, the gap between germline ends came to 9 bases. The CDR3 has 15 residues. The CDR3 DNA reads TGTGCCAGCAGCCAAGAGGGAGACGTTAATGAAAAACTGTTTTTT. Its translation: CASSQEGDVNEKLFF.

This chain links TRBV6-1 with TRBJ1-6, with D perhaps TRBD1 (6 bases). The CDR3 runs to 17 residues. Trimming stripped 6 bases from V and 0 bases from J, with 15 bases between. From germline, CDR1 is MNHNS and CDR2 SASEGT. CDR3: CASRENRASSYNSPLHF. The DNA for the CDR3 is TGTGCCAGCAGAGAAAACAGGGCCTCCTCCTATAATTCACCCCTCCACTTT.

This clone was detected once. The gene calls are TRBV5-1 and TRBJ1-6, with 9 bases that match TRBD1. J gave up 2 bases and V 4 bases, and 7 bases lay outside the gene matches. Germline CDR1 and CDR2: SGHRS and YFSETQ. CDR3 length: 17 amino acids. The CDR3 sequence is CASSIGQGSAYNSPLHF. The CDR3 coding sequence is TGCGCCAGCAGCATCGGACAGGGGAGCGCCTATAATTCACCCCTCCACTTT. The entire variable domain, with the rest obtained from reference TRBV5-1 and TRBJ1-6, is as follows: KAGVTQTPRYLIKTRGQQVTLSCSPISGHRSVSWYQQTPGQGLQFLFEYFSETQRNKGNFPGRFSGRQFSNSRSEMNVSTLELGDSALYLCASSIGQGSAYNSPLHFGNGTRLTVT.

As to this clone: This sample includes further DNA sequences coding for the same CDR3. V and J are TRBV12-3 or TRBV12-4 and TRBJ1-2; D might be TRBD1 (6 bases). The V gene lost 6 bases and the J gene lost 5 bases, with 13 bases spanning the gap. This CDR3 is 13 amino acids long. CDR3 sequence: CASSLPDSYGYTF. The DNA of the CDR3 is TGTGCCAGCAGCTTACCGGACAGTTATGGCTACACCTTC.

This chain uses TRBV3-1 (or the pseudogene TRBV3-2) with TRBJ2-1, with D possibly matching TRBD1 (6 bases). The CDR3 is 13 amino acids. Trimming cost V 4 bases and J 4 bases, with 8 bases left between them. CDR1 is LGHDT, CDR2 YNNKEL, per germline (reference sequence). The DNA for the CDR3 is TGTGCCAGCAGCCTGGGACATTACAATGAGCAGTTCTTC. Its protein is CASSLGHYNEQFF.

This chain joins TRBV2 and TRBJ1-2; 8 bases line up with TRBD1. V shed 6 bases, J shed 8 bases, and the junction held 20 bases outside the gene matches. Looked up from germline, CDR1 is SNHLY and CDR2 is FYNNEI. The CDR3 has 17 residues. For the CDR3, the DNA is TGTGCCAGCAGGACCTCCGGGACAGGACAACAAAAGAGGGGCTACACCTTC. Protein sequence: CASRTSGTGQQKRGYTF.

This clone was seen only a few times. The V call is TRBV11-2, the J call TRBJ2-1; D unclear. Between the trimmed V and J ends, which lost 0 bases and 5 bases, there was a span of 11 bases. The CDR3 spans 15 residues. Germline lookup yields CDR1 SGHAT and CDR2 FQNNGV. The CDR3 protein is CASSLDAGWNNEQFF. CDR3 bases: TGTGCCAGCAGCTTAGACGCAGGATGGAACAATGAGCAGTTCTTC. Variable domain in full (rest from reference TRBV11-2 and TRBJ2-1): EAGVAQSPRYKIIEKRQSVAFWCNPISGHATLYWYQQILGQGPKLLIQFQNNGVVDDSQLPKDRFSAERLKGVDSTLKIQPAKLEDSAVYLCASSLDAGWNNEQFFGPGTRLTVL.

This rearrangement joins TRBV7-3 to TRBJ1-1; 7 nucleotides align to TRBD1. V lost 5 bases, J lost 0 bases, and 6 bases stayed unmatched. The length of the CDR3 is 15 residues. CDR1 is SGHTA and CDR2 is FQGTGA in the germline V gene. Written as DNA, the CDR3 is TGTGCCAGCAGCGAAGGGGACAGCATGAACACTGAAGCTTTCTTT. The encoded protein is CASSEGDSMNTEAFF.

This clone was recorded only once. This chain uses TRBV15 with TRBJ2-1, with 8 positions matching TRBD2. The CDR3 loop spans 15 amino acids. In germline, CDR1 is LNHNV, CDR2 YYDKDF (reference sequence). V was clipped by 0 bases and J by 6 bases; unmatched bases: 4. The CDR3 DNA reads TGTGCCACCAGCAGAGATCCCGGACTAGCCAATGAGCAGTTCTTC. This gives the protein CATSRDPGLANEQFF. Combining the CDR3 with reference TRBV15 and TRBJ2-1 gives the whole variable domain DAMVIQNPRYQVTQFGKPVTLSCSQTLNHNVMYWYQQKSSQAPKLLFHYYDKDFNNEADTPDNFQSRRPNTSFCFLDIRSPGLGDTAMYLCATSRDPGLANEQFFGPGTRLTVL.

This rearrangement joins TRBV7-2 to TRBJ2-1, with 9 bases identical to TRBD2. Germline V lookup: CDR1 SGHTA, CDR2 FQGNSA. J gave up 8 bases and V 4 bases, and 3 bases lay outside the gene matches. The CDR3 is 13 residues long. The CDR3 DNA follows: TGTGCCAGCAGCTCAAGGACTAGCGATGAGCAGTTCTTC. Encoded protein: CASSSRTSDEQFF.

The chain links TRBV9 to TRBJ2-3; 7 nucleotides align to TRBD2. The germline gives CDR1 SGDLS, CDR2 YYNGEE. This CDR3 spans 13 amino acids. Trimming removed 3 bases from V and 5 bases from J; junction bases left unmatched: 3. CDR3: CASSAREGDTQYF. In DNA form, the CDR3 reads TGTGCCAGCAGCGCGAGGGAGGGAGATACGCAGTATTTT.

The J gene is TRBJ2-5, the V gene TRBV6-1; the match to TRBD2 covers 14 bases. J gave up 1 base and V 0 bases, and 4 bases lay outside the gene matches. The CDR3 has 18 amino acids. CDR1 and CDR2 (germline): MNHNS, SASEGT. Here the CDR3 reads CASSEARTSGGIQETQYF. In DNA form, the CDR3 reads TGTGCCAGCAGTGAAGCGAGGACTAGCGGGGGGATCCAAGAGACCCAGTACTTC.

The chain is built from TRBV18 and TRBJ1-1; a weak D match, TRBD1 (6 bases). The length of the CDR3 is 16 residues. Trimming left V 5 bases short and J 0 bases short, with 16 bases between. In germline, CDR1 is KGHSH, CDR2 LQKENI. The CDR3 loop is CASSDSSDSLNTEAFF. The DNA of the CDR3 is TGTGCCAGCTCAGATTCCTCGGACAGTTTGAACACTGAAGCTTTCTTT.

This chain joins TRBV11-3 and TRBJ2-3, with TRBD1 identical over 8 bases. The length of the CDR3 is 15 residues. With 8 bases clipped from V and 0 bases from J, the junction kept 7 bases outside the gene matches. CDR1 and CDR2 from the germline V gene are SGHNT and YENEEA. CDR3 in amino acids: CASAPRGPSTDTQYF. The CDR3 DNA reads as TGTGCCAGCGCCCCCAGGGGGCCTAGCACAGATACGCAGTATTTT.

The chain couples TRBV6-5 to TRBJ1-2, with TRBD1 matching over 8 bases. CDR1 is MNHEY and CDR2 is SVGAGI in the germline V gene. The CDR3 has 15 residues. Losses at the gene ends were 2 bases for V and 6 bases for J; bases not matched to a gene: 8. CDR3 coding DNA: TGTGCCAGCAGTTACCATAAGGACAGGGTAGATGGCTACACCTTC. It encodes CASSYHKDRVDGYTF.

The chain recombines TRBV18 with TRBJ2-4, with D possibly matching TRBD1 (6 bases). This CDR3 contains 14 residues. CDR1 is KGHSH and CDR2 is LQKENI in the germline V gene. Trimming left V 3 bases short and J 9 bases short, with 15 bases between. Here the CDR3 DNA reads TGTGCCAGCTCACCGCCAACAGGGTTGAGCATTCAGTACTTC. Residues: CASSPPTGLSIQYF.

This chain's CDR3 is CASSQEGGYGYTF. The DNA of the CDR3 is TGCGCCAGCAGCCAAGAAGGGGGCTATGGCTACACCTTC. This sequence joins TRBV4-3 and TRBJ1-2, with D possibly TRBD1 on 6 matching bases. The CDR3 sequence is 13 residues long. Between the trimmed V and J ends, which lost 0 bases and 4 bases, there was a span of 6 bases. Germline assignment: CDR1 LGHNA and CDR2 YSLEER.

The rearrangement links TRBV7-2 to TRBJ2-7, with D unresolved. The V end was cut by 1 base, the J end by 4 bases, with 14 bases between. The V gene's germline CDR1 is SGHTA and CDR2 FQGNSA. The CDR3 extends over 15 amino acids. CDR3 region: CASSLGATDPYEQYF. In DNA, the CDR3 is TGTGCCAGCAGCTTAGGGGCAACAGATCCTTACGAGCAGTACTTC.

The genes are TRBV30 and TRBJ1-2; TRBD1 might be the D (6 bases). Germline values: CDR1 GTSNPN, CDR2 SVGIG (reference sequence). The V and J ends lost 4 bases and 4 bases respectively, with 13 bases between them. The CDR3 length is 13 residues. The CDR3 nucleotides read TGTGCCTGGACCGGAACGGACAGCTATGGCTACACCTTC. Its protein is CAWTGTDSYGYTF.

This chain uses TRBV18 with TRBJ1-4, with 7 bases that match TRBD1. The CDR3 contains 15 residues. Germline V gives CDR1 KGHSH, CDR2 LQKENI. The J segment lost 3 bases and the V segment lost 4 bases, leaving 5 bases of the junction unmatched. CDR3: CASSLRQGPNEKLFF. In nucleotides, the CDR3 is TGTGCCAGCTCACTGCGACAGGGCCCTAATGAAAAACTGTTTTTT.

The J gene is TRBJ2-1, the V gene TRBV27, with 10 nucleotides matching TRBD2. Looked up from germline, CDR1 is MNHEY and CDR2 is SMNVEV (reference sequence). V was pared by 5 bases and J by 2 bases, with 6 bases of the junction left unmatched. This CDR3 region has 16 residues. The CDR3 loop is CASSQLAGGPYNEQFF. CDR3 nucleotide sequence: TGTGCCAGCAGTCAATTAGCGGGGGGACCCTACAATGAGCAGTTCTTC.

The chain is built from TRBV12-5 and TRBJ1-1; D is unresolved. CDR3 length equals 13 residues. V shed 4 bases and J shed 5 bases, with 11 bases lying between them. Germline-derived CDR1 and CDR2 are LGHNT and FRNRAP. The CDR3, as DNA: TGTGCTAGTGGTTCGGCGGGCAGGACTGAAGCTTTCTTT. It yields the protein CASGSAGRTEAFF.